One and the same sample provided the 29 T cell receptor beta chains below, sequenced in a study of shared clonotypes between healthy human individuals. The protocol was immunoSEQ multiplex PCR, while the TCRdb copy is restricted to in-frame clones and leaves out a portion. The sample lists 2 million or so clones; around 95% were seen once. The sequencing sample was made of naive CD4+ T cells sorted from blood. Specified subset: CD45RA+ positively selected. These receptors originate from a man aged 18 to 29 in good health.

Comments on this clone: A much larger clone sits a single nucleotide away, making a read error possible. The chain links TRBV4-2 to TRBJ1-1, with D perhaps matching TRBD1 (5 bases). The CDR3 sequence is 13 residues long. CDR1 is LGHNA, CDR2 YNFKEQ, per germline. The V end was cut by 0 bases, the J end by 5 bases, with 7 bases between. The CDR3 loop is CASSQEGGTEAFF. CDR3 DNA sequence: TGTGCCAGCAGCCAAGAGGGGGGGACTGAAGCTTTCTTT.

The V and J genes are TRBV2 and TRBJ2-7, with D tentatively TRBD1 or TRBD2 (5 bases each). Germline CDR1 SNHLY, CDR2 FYNNEI. Trimming left V 4 bases short and J 3 bases short, with 13 bases between. CDR3 length equals 14 residues. Here the CDR3 DNA reads TGTGCCAGCAGTGCGGGGCAGGGAATCTACGAGCAGTACTTC. Protein product: CASSAGQGIYEQYF. The whole variable domain, filled in from reference TRBV2 and TRBJ2-7, reads EPEVTQTPSHQVTQMGQEVILRCVPISNHLYFYWYRQILGQKVEFLVSFYNNEISEKSEIFDDQFSVERPDGSNFTLKIRSTKLEDSAMYFCASSAGQGIYEQYFGPGTRLTVT.

The genes are TRBV30 and TRBJ1-2, with unresolved D. V lost 1 base and J 0 bases, leaving 12 bases between the germline ends. This CDR3 spans 15 amino acids. CDR1 and CDR2 (germline): GTSNPN, SVGIG (reference sequence). CDR3 bases: TGTGCCTGGAGTGAAGTCCGCCGAGCTAACTATGGCTACACCTTC. This translates into CAWSEVRRANYGYTF.

The chain carries TRBV6-1 and TRBJ1-1, with D hard to call. CDR3 length: 11 residues. The germline V and J ends were trimmed by 7 bases and 2 bases, with 5 bases remaining between them. Germline CDR1 is MNHNS and CDR2 is SASEGT. The CDR3 reads CASNKNTEAFF. CDR3 DNA sequence: TGTGCCAGCAACAAAAACACTGAAGCTTTCTTT.

V is TRBV6-1 and J is TRBJ1-1; D is unclear. V gave up 0 bases and J gave up 4 bases, with 21 bases separating them. This CDR3 region has 18 residues. CDR1 is MNHNS and CDR2 is SASEGT in the germline V gene. Written as DNA, the CDR3 is TGTGCCAGCAGTGAAGCCCAAGACCTAACTCCCTGGGGCACTGAAGCTTTCTTT. Translating it yields CASSEAQDLTPWGTEAFF.

This chain links TRBV2 with TRBJ2-4; TRBD1 matches 7 bases. Losses at the gene ends were 6 bases for V and 6 bases for J; bases not matched to a gene: 11. Germline V CDR1 and CDR2: SNHLY, FYNNEI. CDR3 length: 15 amino acids. The CDR3 nucleotides read TGTGCCAGCAGCGAACAGGGGTTCAGTGGAAACATTCAGTACTTC. Its protein is CASSEQGFSGNIQYF.

J is TRBJ2-1 and V is TRBV2; a possible D gene is TRBD2 (6 bases). This CDR3 has 11 residues. Germline V gene lookup returns CDR1 SNHLY and CDR2 FYNNEI. V shed 9 bases and J shed 15 bases, with 18 bases lying between them. CDR3 in amino acids: CASSFTRDWFF. Written as DNA, the CDR3 is TGTGCCAGTAGTTTTACCCGGGACTGGTTCTTC.

CDR3 in amino acids: CASSRRGAQDNEQFF. Written as DNA, the CDR3 is TGTGCCAGCAGTAGGCGGGGGGCGCAAGACAATGAGCAGTTCTTC. This rearrangement joins TRBV28 to TRBJ2-1; 8 positions match TRBD2. Germline V gene data show CDR1 as MDHEN and CDR2 as SYDVKM. V shed 5 bases and J 5 bases; nucleotides not matched to a gene: 8. The CDR3 length is 15 residues.

Points on this clone: Other DNA sequences in this sample translate to the same CDR3. The chain carries TRBV5-1 and TRBJ2-5, with D uncertain. CDR3 length: 14 residues. Trimming left V 4 bases short and J 2 bases short, with 12 bases between. Germline V CDR1 and CDR2: SGHRS, YFSETQ. This CDR3 is CASSRGTEQETQYF. CDR3 nucleotide sequence: TGCGCCAGCAGCCGTGGCACAGAACAAGAGACCCAGTACTTC.

The chain is built from TRBV9 and TRBJ2-6, with unresolved D. The length of the CDR3 is 15 residues. Trimming removed 0 bases at V and 3 bases at J, with 7 bases between. The V gene's germline CDR1 is SGDLS and CDR2 YYNGEE. The CDR3 loop is CASSVVGGGANVLTF. The CDR3, as DNA: TGTGCCAGCAGCGTAGTAGGTGGTGGGGCCAACGTCCTGACTTTC.

The V gene is TRBV6-5, the J gene TRBJ2-2, with 13 bases matching TRBD2. With 6 bases clipped from V and 6 bases from J, the junction kept 1 base outside the gene matches. The CDR3 spans 14 residues. CDR1 is MNHEY and CDR2 is SVGAGI in the germline V gene. For the CDR3, the DNA is TGTGCCAGCAGGGGGACTAGCGGGGCCGGGGAGCTGTTTTTT. As protein: CASRGTSGAGELFF.

Only one count was recorded for this clone. V usage is TRBV30 and J usage is TRBJ2-2, with D tentatively TRBD2 (5 bases). Looked up from germline, CDR1 is GTSNPN and CDR2 is SVGIG (reference sequence). This CDR3 comprises 15 residues. V was pared by 5 bases and J by 0 bases, with 13 bases between. The CDR3 DNA sequence: TGTGCCTGGTACCCGGGATTTTCGAACACCGGGGAGCTGTTTTTT. It encodes CAWYPGFSNTGELFF.

This clone was seen just once. The chain couples TRBV10-3 to TRBJ2-7, with TRBD2 identical over 9 bases. Per the germline V gene, CDR1 is ENHRY and CDR2 is SYGVKD. V lost 8 bases to trimming and J lost 2 bases; unmatched junction nucleotides: 4. The CDR3 loop spans 13 amino acids. The CDR3 DNA reads TGTGCCATCGGACCTAGCGGGGCCTACGAGCAGTACTTC. It translates to CAIGPSGAYEQYF.

The V call is TRBV11-2, the J call TRBJ1-4, with D unresolved. Trimming removed 2 bases from V and 8 bases from J, with 21 bases in between. The CDR3 runs 17 residues. Germline lookup yields CDR1 SGHAT and CDR2 FQNNGV. The CDR3 protein is CASSLSGGAGIGEKLFF. The CDR3 coding sequence is TGTGCCAGCAGCTTAAGTGGCGGAGCTGGGATAGGCGAAAAACTGTTTTTT.

On this clone itself: Other DNA sequences from this sample encode an identical CDR3 as well. The chain is built from TRBV5-1 and TRBJ2-7, with D tentatively TRBD1 or TRBD2 (6 bases each). Germline CDR1 SGHRS, CDR2 YFSETQ. This CDR3 spans 11 amino acids. V lost 2 bases to trimming and J lost 7 bases, with 7 bases between them. CDR3 sequence: CASSLGGEQYF. As DNA, the CDR3 is TGCGCCAGCAGCTTAGGGGGGGAGCAGTACTTC.

V is TRBV5-6 and J is TRBJ1-6, with TRBD1 as a possible D gene (5 bases). The germline gives CDR1 SGHDT, CDR2 YYEEEE. This CDR3 is built from 16 residues. The V and J ends lost 3 bases and 1 base respectively, with 11 bases between them. Here the CDR3 DNA reads TGTGCCAGCAGCTACAGACGGGGGTCCTATAATTCACCCCTCCACTTT. Protein sequence: CASSYRRGSYNSPLHF. Drawing the rest from reference TRBV5-6 and TRBJ1-6, the complete variable domain is DAGVTQSPTHLIKTRGQQVTLRCSPKSGHDTVSWYQQALGQGPQFIFQYYEEEERQRGNFPDRFSGHQFPNYSSELNVNALLLGDSALYLCASSYRRGSYNSPLHFGNGTRLTVT.

The chain combines TRBV6-6 with TRBJ1-1; 7 bases line up with TRBD1. Germline V CDR1 and CDR2: MNHNY, SVGAGI (reference sequence). The V and J ends lost 8 bases and 0 bases, in that order; junction bases with no gene match: 6. CDR3 size: 14 residues. The DNA of the CDR3 is TGTGCCAGCGGACGACAGGGAGTGAACACTGAAGCTTTCTTT. This gives the protein CASGRQGVNTEAFF.

As concerns this clone: This sample includes further DNA sequences coding for the same CDR3. V is TRBV18 and J is TRBJ1-1; D may be TRBD1 (6 bases). Germline assignment: CDR1 KGHSH and CDR2 LQKENI. This CDR3 comprises 15 residues. V lost 3 bases, J lost 2 bases, and 13 bases lay in between. Written as DNA, the CDR3 is TGTGCCAGCTCACCGACGACAGGATCTAACACTGAAGCTTTCTTT. This encodes CASSPTTGSNTEAFF.

The gene calls are TRBV4-2 and TRBJ1-2; D is uncertain. The V gene's germline CDR1 is LGHNA and CDR2 YNFKEQ. Deletions cut 0 bases from V and 5 bases from J, with 10 bases between. The CDR3 is 14 residues long. The CDR3 DNA is TGTGCCAGCAGCCAAGATATATCGGCGTATGGCTACACCTTC. Translating it yields CASSQDISAYGYTF.

Points on this clone: The same CDR3 also results from other DNA sequences found in this sample. The chain carries TRBV5-1 and TRBJ1-3; TRBD1 is a possible D gene (5 bases). The CDR3 covers 14 residues. The V gene's germline CDR1 is SGHRS and CDR2 YFSETQ. Deletions cut 4 bases from V and 0 bases from J, with 8 bases between. The CDR3 DNA sequence: TGCGCCAGCAGCGGGGGAGGCTCTGGAAACACCATATATTTT. Residues: CASSGGGSGNTIYF.

This rearrangement joins TRBV4-3 to TRBJ1-2; D gene unclear. CDR3 length: 14 residues. Trimming took 7 bases from V and 7 from J, leaving 19 bases between them. Germline CDR1 and CDR2: LGHNA and YSLEER. CDR3 sequence: CASTADAFGLGYTF. The CDR3 DNA reads as TGCGCCAGCACCGCAGATGCGTTTGGGCTTGGCTACACCTTC.

Only one count was recorded for this clone. The V and J genes are TRBV19 and TRBJ1-2; TRBD1 matches 9 bases. Trimming removed 4 bases from V and 6 bases from J; junction bases left unmatched: 12. CDR1 and CDR2 from the germline V gene are LNHDA and SQIVND (reference sequence). CDR3 length: 16 residues. The CDR3 DNA reads as TGTGCCAGTAGTACTGGGGGGTTGGACAGGGGCCATGGCTACACCTTC. Translated, it gives CASSTGGLDRGHGYTF.

The chain recombines TRBV11-2 with TRBJ1-2; no reliable D call. This CDR3 has 17 residues. The V end lost 0 bases, the J end lost 3 bases, and 17 bases lay between the germline ends. In germline, CDR1 is SGHAT, CDR2 FQNNGV. The CDR3 reads CASSLDRAIDGYYGYTF. CDR3 nucleotide sequence: TGTGCCAGCAGCTTAGATCGCGCCATAGACGGGTACTATGGCTACACCTTC. Full variable domain (rest looked up from reference TRBV11-2 and TRBJ1-2): EAGVAQSPRYKIIEKRQSVAFWCNPISGHATLYWYQQILGQGPKLLIQFQNNGVVDDSQLPKDRFSAERLKGVDSTLKIQPAKLEDSAVYLCASSLDRAIDGYYGYTFGSGTRLTVV.

This clone was counted a single time. This same CDR3 is encoded by further DNA sequences in the sample. The chain uses TRBV18 and TRBJ2-7; D remains ambiguous. V shed 2 bases and J shed 6 bases, with 8 bases lying between them. From germline, CDR1 is KGHSH and CDR2 LQKENI. The CDR3 is 12 residues long. The CDR3 here is CASSPNGGEQYF. CDR3 DNA sequence: TGTGCCAGCTCACCAAACGGCGGCGAGCAGTACTTC.

CDR3 protein: CASSQALGGETQYF. In nucleotides, the CDR3 is TGCGCCAGCAGCCAAGCACTGGGCGGCGAGACCCAGTACTTC. This rearrangement joins TRBV4-1 to TRBJ2-5, with no clear D. This CDR3 region has 14 residues. Per germline, CDR1 MGHRA and CDR2 YSYEKL. Trimming left V 1 base short and J 5 bases short, with 11 bases between.

The rearrangement joins TRBV6-5 to TRBJ1-2, with D perhaps matching TRBD1 (5 bases). Germline V CDR1 and CDR2: MNHEY, SVGAGI. V lost 6 bases and J lost 3, with 17 bases in between. The CDR3 runs 15 residues. Here the CDR3 reads CASSPGGRAHYGYTF. The CDR3 nucleotides read TGTGCCAGCAGCCCCGGTGGCAGGGCCCACTATGGCTACACCTTC.

In the case of this clone: Within the sample, other DNA sequences also encode this same CDR3. This chain joins TRBV2 and TRBJ1-1, with a possible D match to TRBD1 (5 bases). Germline-derived CDR1 and CDR2 are SNHLY and FYNNEI. The CDR3 loop spans 13 amino acids. Trimming pared 2 bases from V and 5 bases from J, leaving 9 bases between. The CDR3 is CASSEQGGTEAFF. As DNA, the CDR3 is TGTGCCAGCAGTGAACAGGGTGGTACTGAAGCTTTCTTT.

The gene calls are TRBV7-9 and TRBJ2-5; TRBD1 might be the D (6 bases). The CDR3 extends over 13 amino acids. Per germline, CDR1 SEHNR and CDR2 FQNEAQ (reference sequence). Trimming removed 6 bases at V and 4 bases at J, with 12 bases between. The DNA for the CDR3 is TGTGCCAGCAGAAGGGGGTTGGGAGAGACCCAGTACTTC. Translation gives CASRRGLGETQYF. Complete variable domain (other parts from reference TRBV7-9 and TRBJ2-5): DTGVSQNPRHKITKRGQNVTFRCDPISEHNRLYWYRQTLGQGPEFLTYFQNEAQLEKSRLLSDRFSAERPKGSFSTLEIQRTEQGDSAMYLCASRRGLGETQYFGPGTRLLVL.

The CDR3 region is CASSLFPAGEQFF. CDR3 nucleotides: TGCGCCAGCAGCTTGTTTCCTGCCGGTGAGCAGTTCTTC. This chain joins TRBV5-1 and TRBJ2-1; no firm D call. This CDR3 comprises 13 residues. The germline V and J ends were trimmed by 1 base and 9 bases, with 11 bases remaining between them. Germline lookup yields CDR1 SGHRS and CDR2 YFSETQ.